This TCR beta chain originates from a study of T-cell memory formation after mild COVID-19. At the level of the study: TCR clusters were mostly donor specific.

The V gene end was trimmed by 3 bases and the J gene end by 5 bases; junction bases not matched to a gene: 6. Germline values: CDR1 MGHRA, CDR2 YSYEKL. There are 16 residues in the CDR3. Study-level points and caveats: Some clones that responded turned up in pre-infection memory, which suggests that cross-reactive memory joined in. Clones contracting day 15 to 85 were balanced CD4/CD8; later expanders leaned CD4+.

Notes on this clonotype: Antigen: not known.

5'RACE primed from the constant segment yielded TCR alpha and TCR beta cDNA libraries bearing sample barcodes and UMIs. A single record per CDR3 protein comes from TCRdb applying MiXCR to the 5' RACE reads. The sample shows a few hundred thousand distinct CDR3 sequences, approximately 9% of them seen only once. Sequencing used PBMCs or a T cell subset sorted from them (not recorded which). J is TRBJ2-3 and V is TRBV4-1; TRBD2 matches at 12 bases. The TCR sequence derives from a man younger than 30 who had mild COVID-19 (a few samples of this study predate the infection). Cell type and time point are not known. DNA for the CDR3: TGCGCCAGCAGCCACATGACTAGCGGGGGCAGAGATACGCAGTATTTT. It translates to CASSHMTSGGRDTQYF.